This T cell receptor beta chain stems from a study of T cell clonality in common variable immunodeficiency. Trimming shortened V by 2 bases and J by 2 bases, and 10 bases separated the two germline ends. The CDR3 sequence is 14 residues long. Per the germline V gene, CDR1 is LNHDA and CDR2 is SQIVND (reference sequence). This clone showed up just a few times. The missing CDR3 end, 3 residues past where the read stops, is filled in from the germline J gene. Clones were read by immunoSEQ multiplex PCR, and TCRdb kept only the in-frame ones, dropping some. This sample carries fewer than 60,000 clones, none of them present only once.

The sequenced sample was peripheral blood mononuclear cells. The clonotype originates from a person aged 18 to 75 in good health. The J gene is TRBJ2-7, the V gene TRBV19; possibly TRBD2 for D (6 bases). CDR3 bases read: TGTGCCAGTAGTATACGGGGGTCGACCTACGAG. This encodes CASSIRGSTYE. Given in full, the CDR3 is CASSIRGSTYEQYF.